These 2 T cell receptor beta chains share one sample of origin, sequenced in a study of blood T cells in healthy people across ages. Then a second PCR, running roughly 6 to 12 cycles, was carried out with a sample-barcoded 5' primer and a J-beta primer mix. Each CDR3 protein gets one entry after TCRdb re-called the 5' RACE reads with MiXCR. The table records almost 550,000 distinct CDR3 sequences, less than 25% of them present only once. The same specimen was also included in a second study, on T cells of mothers and their children.

The sequencing input was blood. The source of these receptors is a boy aged 10-17 years in good health.

V usage is TRBV7-9 and J usage is TRBJ2-1, with 10 bases fitting TRBD1. CDR1 is SEHNR and CDR2 is FQNEAQ in the germline V gene (reference sequence). The J segment lost 8 bases and the V segment lost 4 bases, leaving 8 bases of the junction unmatched. CDR3 length: 15 residues. CDR3 coding DNA: TGTGCCAGCAGCTCCGGGACAGGGGATATATATGAGCAGTTCTTC. Its translation: CASSSGTGDIYEQFF.

This clonotype was detected only a few times. The rearrangement uses TRBV10-3 and TRBJ1-3, with D maybe TRBD1 (5 bases). The CDR3 contains 13 residues. The ends were cut back, 8 bases at V and 1 base at J, with 9 bases in the middle. Germline values: CDR1 ENHRY, CDR2 SYGVKD. The CDR3 DNA reads TGTGCCATCGGGGGGAATTCTGGAAACACCATATATTTT. Amino acids: CAIGGNSGNTIYF.